These 23 T cell receptor beta chains were sequenced from one sample in a study of blood T cell repertoires in COVID-19. Measured with immunoSEQ multiplex PCR; TCRdb has only the in-frame clones, and not every one. Of about 240,000 clones detected, 88% appear once; the ten largest clones hold about 1%. The specimen was peripheral blood. The receptors shown here come from a woman aged 40 to 49 who had recovered from COVID-19.

The chain combines TRBV2 with TRBJ2-7, with 12 bases that match TRBD2. The CDR3 has 14 residues. The germline CDR1 and CDR2 sequences are SNHLY and FYNNEI. Unmatched junction bases numbered 8, after V lost 7 bases and J lost 7 bases. CDR3 DNA: TGTGCCAGCAATTCACTAGCGGGAGGTAGTGAGCAGTACGTC. Translating gives CASNSLAGGSEQYV.

This clone has a handful of counts. The CDR3 reads CASKGGTAWPQHF. DNA for the CDR3: TGTGCCAGTAAAGGGGGGACAGCTTGGCCCCAGCATTTT. The chain joins TRBV19 to TRBJ1-5; TRBD1 matches at 7 bases. The CDR3 is 13 amino acids. Germline CDR1 and CDR2: LNHDA and SQIVND (reference sequence). V was clipped by 7 bases and J by 9 bases; unmatched bases: 9.

In this sample, this clone turned up once. The CDR3 reads CASRSPGRESTGELFF. CDR3 DNA sequence: TGCGCCAGCAGGTCCCCTGGGCGGGAGAGCACCGGGGAGCTGTTTTTT. The chain has TRBV5-1 and TRBJ2-2; 7 bases align to TRBD2. The junction had 11 bases not matched to a gene; V was cut back by 5 bases and J by 4 bases. Germline lookup yields CDR1 SGHRS and CDR2 YFSETQ. The CDR3 totals 16 residues.

The V call is TRBV18, the J call TRBJ1-5; D is possibly TRBD1 (6 bases). V lost 1 base and J 5 bases, leaving 21 bases between the germline ends. The CDR3 runs to 18 residues. Germline values: CDR1 KGHSH, CDR2 LQKENI. The CDR3 DNA reads TGTGCCAGCTCACCACGCGCGACGGGTACAGGGAGGGATCAGCCCCAGCATTTT. This translates into CASSPRATGTGRDQPQHF. The full variable domain, its missing parts supplied by reference TRBV18 and TRBJ1-5, is NAGVMQNPRHLVRRRGQEARLRCSPMKGHSHVYWYRQLPEEGLKFMVYLQKENIIDESGMPKERFSAEFPKEGPSILRIQQVVRGDSAAYFCASSPRATGTGRDQPQHFGDGTRLSIL.

V is TRBV5-4 and J is TRBJ2-3; 13 bases match TRBD2. Germline V gives CDR1 SGHNT, CDR2 YYREEE (reference sequence). V shed 4 bases, J shed 6 bases, and the junction held 14 bases outside the gene matches. The CDR3 sequence is 18 residues long. The CDR3 spells CASSETLLTSGRRDTQYF. In nucleotides, the CDR3 is TGTGCCAGCAGCGAAACCCTATTGACTAGCGGGAGGCGGGATACGCAGTATTTT.

V gene TRBV5-1 combines with J gene TRBJ2-3, with 10 bases fitting TRBD1. Looked up from germline, CDR1 is SGHRS and CDR2 is YFSETQ. The V segment lost 3 bases and the J segment 6 bases; nucleotides outside the gene matches: 10. This CDR3 is built from 16 residues. The CDR3 DNA follows: TGCGCCAGCAGCTCCGCCCCCGGGACAGGGGTGGATACGCAGTATTTT. It yields the protein CASSSAPGTGVDTQYF.

The chain has TRBV11-2 and TRBJ2-5, with TRBD2 matching 13 bases. V trimming: 5 bases; J trimming: 5 bases; junction bases outside the gene matches: 14. Germline values: CDR1 SGHAT, CDR2 FQNNGV. CDR3 length equals 18 residues. The CDR3 loop reads CASSPRQLAGGRRETQYF. For the CDR3, the DNA is TGTGCCAGCAGCCCCCGCCAACTAGCGGGAGGGCGGCGGGAGACCCAGTACTTC.

This clone was recorded only once. J is TRBJ2-2 and V is TRBV7-8, with a weak D call TRBD2 (5 bases). Per germline, CDR1 SGHVS and CDR2 FQNEAQ. Trimming cost V 5 bases and J 0 bases, with 13 bases left between them. CDR3 length: 16 amino acids. CDR3 loop: CASSPIATPNTGELFF. The DNA of the CDR3 is TGTGCCAGCAGCCCCATAGCGACTCCGAACACCGGGGAGCTGTTTTTT.

The chain combines TRBV3-1 (or the pseudogene TRBV3-2) with TRBJ2-7, with D perhaps TRBD2 (7 bases). The CDR3 length is 13 residues. The V end lost 0 bases, the J end lost 12 bases, and 15 bases lay between the germline ends. Germline V gene lookup returns CDR1 LGHDT and CDR2 YNNKEL (reference sequence). Here the CDR3 reads CASSQDRGAVRYF. The DNA of the CDR3 is TGTGCCAGCAGCCAAGATCGGGGGGCGGTTCGGTACTTC.

The CDR3 nucleotides are TGTGCCAGCAGCTTAGGGCAGGGGACCGGCTACACCTTC. Translating it yields CASSLGQGTGYTF. The rearrangement links TRBV7-2 to TRBJ1-2, with D perhaps matching TRBD1 (6 bases). With 1 base removed from V and 8 bases from J, the gap between germline ends came to 11 bases. The CDR3 length is 13 residues. From germline, CDR1 is SGHTA and CDR2 FQGNSA.

The CDR3 spells CASSLDPGGTEAFF. In DNA, the CDR3 is TGTGCCAGCAGCTTAGATCCAGGGGGCACTGAAGCTTTCTTT. This chain joins TRBV11-2 and TRBJ1-1; 7 bases line up with TRBD1. The CDR3 is 14 residues long. Germline values: CDR1 SGHAT, CDR2 FQNNGV. The ends lost 0 bases at V and 4 bases at J; junction bases unmatched: 2.

This clone was observed a handful of times. The V gene is TRBV6-6, the J gene TRBJ2-6; D may be TRBD1 (6 bases). Germline CDR1 is MNHNY and CDR2 is SVGAGI (reference sequence). The CDR3 runs to 17 residues. Trimming cost V 5 bases and J 2 bases, with 16 bases left between them. The chain's CDR3 is CASSPTGSRPGANVLTF. The DNA of the CDR3 is TGTGCCAGCAGTCCCACAGGGTCCCGCCCTGGGGCCAACGTCCTGACTTTC.

The chain employs TRBV18 and TRBJ2-7; 10 positions match TRBD1. Per germline, CDR1 KGHSH and CDR2 LQKENI. The CDR3 totals 14 residues. J gave up 7 bases and V 3 bases, and 6 bases lay outside the gene matches. The CDR3 DNA sequence: TGTGCCAGCTCACCTCGACAGGGGGCGGGAGAGCAGTACTTC. As protein: CASSPRQGAGEQYF.

The rearrangement joins TRBV10-1 to TRBJ2-5; the D gene is possibly TRBD2 (5 bases). The V end was cut by 6 bases, the J end by 9 bases, with 11 bases between. The germline CDR1 and CDR2 sequences are WNHNN and SYGVQD (reference sequence). CDR3 length: 11 residues. The CDR3 sequence: CASSPTGAQYF. In DNA, the CDR3 is TGCGCCAGCAGCCCCACCGGGGCCCAGTACTTC.

V and J are TRBV30 and TRBJ2-5; maybe TRBD1 (6 bases). Germline CDR1 and CDR2: GTSNPN and SVGIG (reference sequence). Trimming pared 1 base from V and 3 bases from J, leaving 12 bases between. The CDR3 is 14 amino acids. The CDR3 sequence is CAWSGGGSKETQYF. In nucleotides, the CDR3 is TGTGCCTGGAGTGGTGGGGGCAGTAAAGAGACCCAGTACTTC.

The chain links TRBV9 to TRBJ1-4; D unclear. The CDR3 sequence is 15 residues long. Per the germline V gene, CDR1 is SGDLS and CDR2 is YYNGEE. V lost 0 bases to trimming and J lost 7 bases, with 13 bases between them. This CDR3 reads CASSVGSGLGEKLFF. The CDR3 coding sequence is TGTGCCAGCAGCGTAGGGTCCGGGTTAGGTGAAAAACTGTTTTTT. The complete variable domain, with remaining parts taken from reference TRBV9 and TRBJ1-4, reads DSGVTQTPKHLITATGQRVTLRCSPRSGDLSVYWYQQSLDQGLQFLIQYYNGEERAKGNILERFSAQQFPDLHSELNLSSLELGDSALYFCASSVGSGLGEKLFFGSGTQLSVL.

V gene TRBV12-3 or TRBV12-4 combines with J gene TRBJ1-4; D gene ambiguous. The CDR3 is 13 amino acids. V lost 5 bases and J 7 bases, leaving 11 bases between the germline ends. The CDR3 DNA is TGTGCCAGCAGTCCCCACTCGTTTGAAAAACTGTTTTTT. Translating gives CASSPHSFEKLFF.

This rearrangement joins TRBV18 to TRBJ2-5; 7 nucleotides agree with TRBD2. After removal of 0 bases from V and 1 base from J, the junction contained 2 bases not matched to a gene. CDR1 and CDR2 (germline): KGHSH, LQKENI. The CDR3 has 15 amino acids. CDR3 DNA: TGTGCCAGCTCACCACCGGCTAGCGGCCAAGAGACCCAGTACTTC. This gives the protein CASSPPASGQETQYF.

The V and J genes are TRBV24-1 and TRBJ2-1, with 7 bases identical to TRBD2. The length of the CDR3 is 19 residues. Germline loops: CDR1 KGHDR, CDR2 SFDVKD. The trim removed 5 bases at V and 0 bases at J, leaving 15 bases unmatched. The CDR3 is CATSGHLADPTTSYNEQFF. CDR3 bases: TGTGCCACCAGTGGCCACCTAGCGGACCCCACCACCTCCTACAATGAGCAGTTCTTC.

V gene TRBV7-2 combines with J gene TRBJ2-1; 10 nucleotides match TRBD2. CDR3 length equals 18 residues. CDR1 and CDR2 from the germline V gene are SGHTA and FQGNSA. V shed 5 bases, J shed 2 bases, and the junction held 12 bases outside the gene matches. The CDR3 nucleotides are TGTGCCAGCAGCCGCCCCCCCACTCTAGCGGGGGCCTACAATGAGCAGTTCTTC. This codes for CASSRPPTLAGAYNEQFF.

The chain combines TRBV5-5 with TRBJ1-1; D gene uncertain. Trimming removed 0 bases at V and 5 bases at J, with 11 bases between. CDR1 and CDR2 from the germline V gene are SGHKS and YYEKEE (reference sequence). This CDR3 comprises 14 residues. CDR3 in amino acids: CASSLGVKQTEAFF. The CDR3 nucleotides are TGTGCCAGCAGCTTGGGTGTGAAACAGACTGAAGCTTTCTTT.

This chain joins TRBV5-5 and TRBJ1-2, with 9 bases lining up with TRBD1. CDR1 and CDR2 from the germline V gene are SGHKS and YYEKEE (reference sequence). V shed 4 bases and J 3 bases; nucleotides not matched to a gene: 10. This CDR3 has 16 amino acids. For the CDR3, the DNA is TGTGCCAGCAGCCCAGCCGGGGGACAGGGAGACTATGGCTACACCTTC. Translating gives CASSPAGGQGDYGYTF.

V is TRBV11-1 and J is TRBJ2-4; TRBD1 aligns across 7 bases. The CDR3 loop spans 16 amino acids. Trimming cost V 5 bases and J 0 bases; bases outside gene matches: 7. Per germline, CDR1 SGHAT and CDR2 FQDESV (reference sequence). CDR3 in DNA: TGTGCCAGCAGCCTGGGGACAGCCCTAGCCAAAAACATTCAGTACTTC. Its protein product is CASSLGTALAKNIQYF.